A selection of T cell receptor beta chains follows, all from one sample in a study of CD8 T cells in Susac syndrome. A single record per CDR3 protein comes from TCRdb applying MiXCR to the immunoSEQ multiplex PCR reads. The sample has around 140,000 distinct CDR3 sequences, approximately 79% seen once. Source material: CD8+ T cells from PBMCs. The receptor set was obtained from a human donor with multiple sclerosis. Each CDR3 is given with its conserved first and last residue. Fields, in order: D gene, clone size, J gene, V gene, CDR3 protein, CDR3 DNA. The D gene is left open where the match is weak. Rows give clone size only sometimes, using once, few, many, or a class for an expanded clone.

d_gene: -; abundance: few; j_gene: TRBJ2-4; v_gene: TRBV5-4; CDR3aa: CASSNDGNIQYF; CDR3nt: TGTGCCAGCAGTAACGACGGGAACATTCAGTACTTC
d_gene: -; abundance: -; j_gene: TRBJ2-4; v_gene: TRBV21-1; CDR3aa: CASSKIGRGRGWNIQYF; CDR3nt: TGTGCCAGCAGCAAAATTGGCAGGGGGCGAGGGTGGAACATTCAGTACTTC
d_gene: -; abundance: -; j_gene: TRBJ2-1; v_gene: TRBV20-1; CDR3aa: CSARAAAYNEQFF; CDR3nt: TGCAGTGCTAGGGCAGCTGCTTACAATGAGCAGTTCTTC
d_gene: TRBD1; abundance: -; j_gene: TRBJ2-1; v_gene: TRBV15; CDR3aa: CATSREGYHRGFYNEQFF; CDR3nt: TGTGCCACCAGCAGAGAGGGGTACCACAGGGGGTTCTACAATGAGCAGTTCTTC
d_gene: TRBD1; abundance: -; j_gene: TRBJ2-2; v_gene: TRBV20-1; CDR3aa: CSVPLTGALGTGELFF; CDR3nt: TGCAGTGTCCCTTTGACAGGGGCTCTGGGCACCGGGGAGCTGTTTTTT
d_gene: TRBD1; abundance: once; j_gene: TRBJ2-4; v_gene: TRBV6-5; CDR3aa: CASSMGQPAKNIQYF; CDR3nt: TGTGCCAGCAGCATGGGACAGCCAGCCAAAAACATTCAGTACTTC
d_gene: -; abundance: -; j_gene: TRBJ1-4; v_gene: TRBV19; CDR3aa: CASSTRRQLRKKLFF; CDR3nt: TGTGCCAGTAGTACCCGTCGACAGTTACGAAAAAAACTGTTTTTT
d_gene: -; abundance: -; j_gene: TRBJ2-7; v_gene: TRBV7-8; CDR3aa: CASSLVGNSYEQYF; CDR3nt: TGTGCCAGCAGCTTAGTGGGCAACTCCTACGAGCAGTACTTC
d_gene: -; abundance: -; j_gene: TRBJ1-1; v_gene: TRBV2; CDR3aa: CASSRTLGTEAFF; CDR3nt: TGTGCCAGCAGTAGGACTCTTGGGACTGAAGCTTTCTTT
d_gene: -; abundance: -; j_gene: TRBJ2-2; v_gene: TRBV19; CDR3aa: CASRFWENTGELFF; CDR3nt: TGTGCCAGTAGATTTTGGGAAAACACCGGGGAGCTGTTTTTT
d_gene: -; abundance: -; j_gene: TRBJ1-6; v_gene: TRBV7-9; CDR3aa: CASSAPGVSYNSPLHF; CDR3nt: TGTGCCAGCAGCGCCCCCGGGGTCTCCTATAATTCACCCCTCCACTTT
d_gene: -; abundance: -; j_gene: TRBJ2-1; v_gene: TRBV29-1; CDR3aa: CSVAAGFDEQFF; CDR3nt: TGCAGCGTTGCGGCGGGGTTTGATGAGCAGTTCTTC
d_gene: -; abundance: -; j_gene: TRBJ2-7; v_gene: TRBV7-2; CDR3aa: CASSLGRQWEHSYEQYF; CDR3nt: TGTGCCAGCAGCTTAGGTCGGCAGTGGGAACACTCCTACGAGCAGTACTTC
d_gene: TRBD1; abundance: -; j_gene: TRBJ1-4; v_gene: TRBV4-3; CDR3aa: CASSQKTGPDEKLFF; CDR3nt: TGCGCCAGCAGCCAAAAGACAGGGCCCGATGAAAAACTGTTTTTT
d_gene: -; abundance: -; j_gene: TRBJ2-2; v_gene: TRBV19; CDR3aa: CASSIVSGTGELFF; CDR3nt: TGTGCCAGTAGTATCGTGTCGGGCACCGGGGAGCTGTTTTTT
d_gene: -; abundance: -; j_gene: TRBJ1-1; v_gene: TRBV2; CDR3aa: CARLVLLIFGRRATEAFF; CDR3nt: TGTGCCAGACTAGTATTACTGATTTTCGGTAGGAGGGCCACTGAAGCTTTCTTT
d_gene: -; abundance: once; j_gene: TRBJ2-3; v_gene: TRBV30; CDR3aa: CAWSTGTTSTDTQYF; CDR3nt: TGTGCCTGGAGTACCGGGACAACTAGCACAGATACGCAGTATTTT
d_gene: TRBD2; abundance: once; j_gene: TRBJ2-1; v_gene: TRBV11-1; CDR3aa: CASSPAWTSGGAWSYNEQFF; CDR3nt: TGTGCCAGCAGCCCAGCATGGACTAGCGGGGGGGCTTGGTCCTACAATGAGCAGTTCTTC
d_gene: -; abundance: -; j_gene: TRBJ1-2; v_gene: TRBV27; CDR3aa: CASSFGRNYGYTF; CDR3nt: TGTGCCAGCAGTTTTGGACGGAACTATGGCTACACCTTC
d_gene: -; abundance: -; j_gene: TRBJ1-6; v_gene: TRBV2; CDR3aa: CASSGGRGGRAPPLHF; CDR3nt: TGTGCCAGCAGTGGAGGGCGCGGGGGACGTGCTCCACCCCTCCACTTT
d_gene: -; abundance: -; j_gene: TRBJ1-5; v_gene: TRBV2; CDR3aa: CASSKGNRPQHF; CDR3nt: TGTGCCAGTTCAAAGGGGAATCGGCCCCAGCATTTT
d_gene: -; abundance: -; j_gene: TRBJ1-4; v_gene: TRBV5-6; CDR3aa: CASSPDDNSEKLFF; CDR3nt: TGTGCCAGCAGCCCCGACGACAATTCAGAAAAACTGTTTTTT
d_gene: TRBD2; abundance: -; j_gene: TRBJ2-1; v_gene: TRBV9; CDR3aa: CASSASGKLDEQFF; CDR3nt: TGTGCCAGCAGCGCTAGCGGGAAATTAGATGAGCAGTTCTTC
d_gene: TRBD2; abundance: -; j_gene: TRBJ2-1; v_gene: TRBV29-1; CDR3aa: CSVEDPRTSSYNEQFF; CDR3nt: TGCAGCGTTGAAGACCCTAGGACTAGTTCCTACAATGAGCAGTTCTTC
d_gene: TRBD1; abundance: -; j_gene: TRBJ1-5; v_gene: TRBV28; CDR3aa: CASSSKQGTYNQPQHF; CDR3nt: TGTGCCAGCAGTTCGAAACAGGGGACTTACAATCAGCCCCAGCATTTT
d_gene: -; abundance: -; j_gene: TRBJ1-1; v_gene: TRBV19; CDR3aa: CASSMLGPNTEAFF; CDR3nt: TGTGCCAGTAGTATGCTGGGGCCGAACACTGAAGCTTTCTTT
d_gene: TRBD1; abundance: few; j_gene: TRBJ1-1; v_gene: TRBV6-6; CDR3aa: CASSQTGTSNTEAFF; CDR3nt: TGTGCCAGCAGTCAGACAGGGACCTCGAACACTGAAGCTTTCTTT
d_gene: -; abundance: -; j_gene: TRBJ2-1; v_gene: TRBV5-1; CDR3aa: CASSYDSKYLNEQFF; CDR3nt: TGCGCCAGCAGTTACGACTCCAAGTACCTGAATGAGCAGTTCTTC
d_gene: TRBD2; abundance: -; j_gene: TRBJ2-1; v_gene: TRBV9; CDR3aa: CASSVGTSLYNEQFF; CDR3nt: TGTGCCAGCAGCGTAGGGACTAGCCTCTACAATGAGCAGTTCTTC
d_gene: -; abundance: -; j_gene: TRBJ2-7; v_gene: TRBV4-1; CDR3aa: CASSPAGIEQYF; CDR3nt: TGCGCCAGCAGCCCAGCAGGGATAGAGCAGTACTTC
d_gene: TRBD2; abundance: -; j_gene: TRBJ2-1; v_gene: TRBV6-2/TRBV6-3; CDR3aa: CASSYGRLATSSYNEQFF; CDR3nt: TGTGCCAGCAGTTACGGGAGACTAGCGACCAGCTCCTACAATGAGCAGTTCTTC
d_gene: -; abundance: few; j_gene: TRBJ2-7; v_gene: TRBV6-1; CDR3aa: CASSDWGYEQYF; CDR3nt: TGTGCCAGCAGTGATTGGGGCTACGAGCAGTACTTC
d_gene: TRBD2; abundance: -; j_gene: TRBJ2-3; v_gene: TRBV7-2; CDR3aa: CASSPIWRRERISDTQYF; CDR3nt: TGTGCCAGCAGCCCCATTTGGCGGCGGGAGCGGATTTCCGATACGCAGTATTTT
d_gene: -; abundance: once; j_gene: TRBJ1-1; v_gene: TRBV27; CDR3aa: CASSDYTEAFF; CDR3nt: TGTGCCAGCAGTGACTACACTGAAGCTTTCTTT
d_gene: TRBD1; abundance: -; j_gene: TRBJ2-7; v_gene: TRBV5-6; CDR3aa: CASSPGGGYEQYF; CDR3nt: TGTGCCAGCAGCCCAGGGGGCGGCTACGAGCAGTACTTC
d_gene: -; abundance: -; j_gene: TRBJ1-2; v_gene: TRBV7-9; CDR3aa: CASSFYRHFYGYTF; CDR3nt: TGTGCCAGCAGCTTCTACAGGCATTTCTATGGCTACACCTTC
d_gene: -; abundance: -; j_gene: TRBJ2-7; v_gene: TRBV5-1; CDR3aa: CASRAQDGSYEQYF; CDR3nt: TGCGCCAGCAGAGCCCAGGACGGATCCTACGAGCAGTACTTC
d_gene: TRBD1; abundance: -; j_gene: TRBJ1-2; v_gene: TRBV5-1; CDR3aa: CASSPRTGSDGYTF; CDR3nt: TGCGCCAGCAGCCCCCGGACAGGGTCAGATGGCTACACCTTC
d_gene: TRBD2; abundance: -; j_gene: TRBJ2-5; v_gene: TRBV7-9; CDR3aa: CASSLISGGSAQETQYF; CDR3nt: TGTGCCAGCAGCTTAATTTCTGGCGGGAGTGCTCAAGAGACCCAGTACTTC
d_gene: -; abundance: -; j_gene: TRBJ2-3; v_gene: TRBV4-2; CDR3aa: CASSQDYPEDTQYF; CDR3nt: TGTGCCAGCAGCCAAGATTACCCTGAAGATACGCAGTATTTT
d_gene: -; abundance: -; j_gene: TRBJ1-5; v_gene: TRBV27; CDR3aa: CASHGRLNQPQHF; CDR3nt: TGTGCCAGCCATGGACGGCTCAATCAGCCCCAGCATTTT
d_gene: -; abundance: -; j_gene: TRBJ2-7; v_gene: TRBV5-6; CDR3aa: CASSNQGPNYEQYF; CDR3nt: TGTGCCAGCAGCAATCAGGGGCCAAACTACGAGCAGTACTTC
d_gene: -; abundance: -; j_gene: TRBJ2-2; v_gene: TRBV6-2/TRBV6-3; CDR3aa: CASSDGTDSHTGELFF; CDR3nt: TGTGCCAGCAGTGACGGGACGGACAGCCACACCGGGGAGCTGTTTTTT
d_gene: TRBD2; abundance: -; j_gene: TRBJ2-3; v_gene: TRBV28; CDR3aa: CASLGLAGVPSTDTQYF; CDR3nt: TGTGCCAGCCTCGGACTAGCGGGGGTACCTAGCACAGATACGCAGTATTTT
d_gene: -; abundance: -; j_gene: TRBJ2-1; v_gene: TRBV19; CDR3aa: CASSIASNEQFF; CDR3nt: TGTGCCAGTAGTATAGCGAGCAATGAGCAGTTCTTC
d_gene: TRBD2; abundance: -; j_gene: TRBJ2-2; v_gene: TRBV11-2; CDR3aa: CASSLVLADTGELFF; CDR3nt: TGTGCCAGCAGCTTAGTACTAGCGGACACCGGGGAGCTGTTTTTT
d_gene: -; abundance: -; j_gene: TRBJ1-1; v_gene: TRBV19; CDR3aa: CASSMASSRNTEAFF; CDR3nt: TGTGCCAGTAGTATGGCGAGTTCCCGGAACACTGAAGCTTTCTTT
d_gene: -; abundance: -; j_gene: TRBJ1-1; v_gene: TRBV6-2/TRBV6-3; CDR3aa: CASSTSGTLEAAFF; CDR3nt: TGTGCCAGCAGTACCTCCGGGACCCTCGAGGCGGCTTTCTTT
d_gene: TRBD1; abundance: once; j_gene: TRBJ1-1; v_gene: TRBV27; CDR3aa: CASSLQGGFLLSTEAFF; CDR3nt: TGTGCCAGCAGTCTTCAGGGGGGGTTTTTGCTGAGCACTGAAGCTTTCTTT
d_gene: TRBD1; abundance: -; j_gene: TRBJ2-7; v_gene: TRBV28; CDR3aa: CASSLEGTGGLLGYEQYF; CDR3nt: TGTGCCAGCAGTTTAGAGGGGACAGGGGGTCTATTGGGCTACGAGCAGTACTTC
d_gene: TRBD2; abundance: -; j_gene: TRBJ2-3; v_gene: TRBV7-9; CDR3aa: CASSLGSTSGITDTQYF; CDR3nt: TGTGCCAGCAGCTTAGGTTCGACTAGCGGGATCACAGATACGCAGTATTTT
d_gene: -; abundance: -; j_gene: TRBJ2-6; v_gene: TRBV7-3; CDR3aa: CASSLNSGRSGANVLTF; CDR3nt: TGTGCCAGCAGCTTAAATAGTGGGCGCTCTGGGGCCAACGTCCTGACTTTC
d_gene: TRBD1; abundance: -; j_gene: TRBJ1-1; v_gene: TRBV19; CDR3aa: CASSMGPGQGLTEAFF; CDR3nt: TGTGCCAGTAGCATGGGACCGGGACAGGGGTTGACTGAAGCTTTCTTT